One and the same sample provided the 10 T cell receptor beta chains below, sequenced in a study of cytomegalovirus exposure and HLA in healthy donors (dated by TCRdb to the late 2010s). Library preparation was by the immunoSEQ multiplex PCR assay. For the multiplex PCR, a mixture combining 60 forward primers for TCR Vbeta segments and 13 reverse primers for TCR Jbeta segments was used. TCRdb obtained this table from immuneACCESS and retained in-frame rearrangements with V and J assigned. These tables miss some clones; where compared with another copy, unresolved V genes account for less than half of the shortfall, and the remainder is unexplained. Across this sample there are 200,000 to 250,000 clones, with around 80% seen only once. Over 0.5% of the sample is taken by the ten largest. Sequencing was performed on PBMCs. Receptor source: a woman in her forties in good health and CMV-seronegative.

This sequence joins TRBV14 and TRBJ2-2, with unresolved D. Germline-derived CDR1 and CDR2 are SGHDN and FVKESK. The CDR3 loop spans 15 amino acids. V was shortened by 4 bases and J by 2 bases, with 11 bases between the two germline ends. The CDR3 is CASSPAALNTGELFF. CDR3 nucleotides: TGTGCCAGCAGCCCGGCCGCACTAAACACCGGGGAGCTGTTTTTT.

The CDR3 DNA is TGTGCCAGCAGCTTAAGAACAGGGCCCGAGACCCAGTACTTC. As protein: CASSLRTGPETQYF. The chain joins TRBV7-8 to TRBJ2-5, with D maybe TRBD1 (6 bases). V was trimmed by 2 bases and J by 5 bases, leaving 12 bases between them. The CDR3 totals 14 residues. Germline loops: CDR1 SGHVS, CDR2 FQNEAQ.

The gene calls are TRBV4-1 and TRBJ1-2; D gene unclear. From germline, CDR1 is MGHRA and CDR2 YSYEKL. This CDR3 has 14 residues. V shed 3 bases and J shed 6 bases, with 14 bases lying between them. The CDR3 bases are TGCGCCAGCAGCCAGGACTTAGGGAGGAATGGCTACACCTTC. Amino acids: CASSQDLGRNGYTF.

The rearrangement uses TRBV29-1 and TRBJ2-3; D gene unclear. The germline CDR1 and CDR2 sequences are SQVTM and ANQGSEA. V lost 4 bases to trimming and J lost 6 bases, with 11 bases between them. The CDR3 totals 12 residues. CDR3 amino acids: CSVGWLEDTQYF. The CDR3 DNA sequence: TGCAGCGTTGGATGGCTGGAGGATACGCAGTATTTT.

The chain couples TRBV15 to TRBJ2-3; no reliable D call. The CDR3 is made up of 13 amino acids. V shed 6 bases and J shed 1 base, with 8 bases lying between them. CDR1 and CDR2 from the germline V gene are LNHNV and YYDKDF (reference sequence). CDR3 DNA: TGTGCCACCAGTGGGCGCGGCACAGATACGCAGTATTTT. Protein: CATSGRGTDTQYF.

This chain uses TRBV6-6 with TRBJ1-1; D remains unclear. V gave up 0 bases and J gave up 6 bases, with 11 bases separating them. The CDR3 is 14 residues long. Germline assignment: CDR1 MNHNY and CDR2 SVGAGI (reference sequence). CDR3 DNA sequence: TGTGCCAGCAGTTACTCGGGCGTTTGGGCTGAAGCTTTCTTT. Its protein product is CASSYSGVWAEAFF.

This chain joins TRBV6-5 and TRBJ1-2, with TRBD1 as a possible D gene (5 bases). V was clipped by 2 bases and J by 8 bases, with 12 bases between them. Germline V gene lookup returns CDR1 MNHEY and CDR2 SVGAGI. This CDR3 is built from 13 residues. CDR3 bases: TGTGCCAGCAGTTACAGGGGCCCGGGCGGCTACACCTTC. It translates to CASSYRGPGGYTF.

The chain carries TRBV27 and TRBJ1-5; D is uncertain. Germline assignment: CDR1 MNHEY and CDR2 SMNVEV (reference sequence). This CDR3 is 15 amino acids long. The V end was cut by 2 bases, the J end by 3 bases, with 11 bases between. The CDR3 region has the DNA TGTGCCAGCAGTTTAGGGCTTCTCCCCAATCAGCCCCAGCATTTT. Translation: CASSLGLLPNQPQHF.

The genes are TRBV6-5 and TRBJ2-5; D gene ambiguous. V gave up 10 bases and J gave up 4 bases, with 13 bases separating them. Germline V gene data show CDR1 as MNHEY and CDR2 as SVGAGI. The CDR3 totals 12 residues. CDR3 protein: CATFTPPETQYF. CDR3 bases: TGTGCCACCTTTACTCCCCCAGAGACCCAGTACTTC.

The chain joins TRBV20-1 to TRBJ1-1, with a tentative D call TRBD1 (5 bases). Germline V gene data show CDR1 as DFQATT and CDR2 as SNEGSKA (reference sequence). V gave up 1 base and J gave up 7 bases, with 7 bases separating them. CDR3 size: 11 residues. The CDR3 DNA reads TGCAGTGCTAGAGGGGGACTTGAAGCTTTCTTT. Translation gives CSARGGLEAFF.